The present T cell receptor beta chain was sequenced within a study of blood T cell repertoires in COVID-19. About the study: Specimens from acute and convalescent COVID-19 originated in the United States, Italy and Spain. PBMCs, B-cell-depleted T cells, or T cells provided the cDNA or gDNA that made up the material.

Per the authors' pipeline: Amplification of reference gene primers provided the estimated nucleated cell counts. Clones were sequenced by immunoSEQ multiplex PCR, and TCRdb holds only the in-frame ones, with some missing. V and J calls and clone size are given by that table; D and trimming were obtained from the DNA. This sample has tens of thousands of clones, with 70% to 90% found just once. J lost 0 bases, V lost 3 bases, and 8 bases had no gene match. Germline V gene lookup returns CDR1 SGDLS and CDR2 YYNGEE. The CDR3 is 17 residues long. The source is a man aged 45 to 65 with active COVID-19. This rearrangement joins TRBV9 to TRBJ2-2, with 7 bases lining up with TRBD2. The sample taken for sequencing was peripheral blood. CDR3 sequence reads: CASSGLLGRANTGELFF. For the CDR3, the DNA is TGTGCCAGCAGCGGACTGTTAGGGAGGGCGAACACCGGGGAGCTGTTTTTT.